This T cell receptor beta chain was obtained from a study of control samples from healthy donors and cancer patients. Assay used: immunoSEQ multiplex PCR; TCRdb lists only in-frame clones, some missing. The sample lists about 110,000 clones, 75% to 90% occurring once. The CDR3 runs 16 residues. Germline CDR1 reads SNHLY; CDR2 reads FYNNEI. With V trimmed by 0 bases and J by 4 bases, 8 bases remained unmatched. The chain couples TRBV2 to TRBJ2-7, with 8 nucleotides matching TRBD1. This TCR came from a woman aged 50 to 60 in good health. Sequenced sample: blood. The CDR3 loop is CASSEAWQGARYEQYV. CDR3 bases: TGTGCCAGCAGTGAAGCGTGGCAGGGGGCGAGGTACGAGCAGTACGTC.